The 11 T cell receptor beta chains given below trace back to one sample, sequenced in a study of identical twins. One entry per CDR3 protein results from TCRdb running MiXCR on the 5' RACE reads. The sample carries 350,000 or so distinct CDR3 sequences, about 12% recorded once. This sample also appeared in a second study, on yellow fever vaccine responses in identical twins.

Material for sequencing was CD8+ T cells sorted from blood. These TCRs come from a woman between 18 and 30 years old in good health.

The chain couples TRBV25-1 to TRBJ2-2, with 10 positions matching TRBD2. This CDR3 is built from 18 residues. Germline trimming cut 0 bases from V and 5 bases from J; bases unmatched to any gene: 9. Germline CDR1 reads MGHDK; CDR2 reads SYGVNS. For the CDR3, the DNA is TGTGCCAGCAGTGAATATATGGCTAGCGGGAGTTATACCGGGGAGCTGTTTTTT. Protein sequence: CASSEYMASGSYTGELFF.

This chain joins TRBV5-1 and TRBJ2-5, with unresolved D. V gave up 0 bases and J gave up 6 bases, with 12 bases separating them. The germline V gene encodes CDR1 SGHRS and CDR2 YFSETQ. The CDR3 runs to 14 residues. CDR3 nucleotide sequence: TGCGCCAGCAGCTTGGTTTGTTGTGGGAAGACCCAGTACTTC. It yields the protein CASSLVCCGKTQYF.

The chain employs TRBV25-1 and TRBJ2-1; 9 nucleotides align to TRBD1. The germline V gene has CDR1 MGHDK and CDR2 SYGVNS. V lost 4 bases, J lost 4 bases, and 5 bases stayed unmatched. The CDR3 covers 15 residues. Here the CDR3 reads CASSAGTGSYNEQFF. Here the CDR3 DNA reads TGTGCCAGCAGTGCGGGGACAGGGAGTTACAATGAGCAGTTCTTC.

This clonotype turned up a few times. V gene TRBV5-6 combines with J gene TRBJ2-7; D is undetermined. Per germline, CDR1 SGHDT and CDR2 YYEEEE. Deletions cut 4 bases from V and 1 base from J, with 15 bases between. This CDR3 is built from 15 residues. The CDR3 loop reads CASSPHRVDSYEQYV. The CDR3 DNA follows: TGTGCCAGCAGCCCTCATAGAGTGGATTCCTACGAGCAGTACGTC.

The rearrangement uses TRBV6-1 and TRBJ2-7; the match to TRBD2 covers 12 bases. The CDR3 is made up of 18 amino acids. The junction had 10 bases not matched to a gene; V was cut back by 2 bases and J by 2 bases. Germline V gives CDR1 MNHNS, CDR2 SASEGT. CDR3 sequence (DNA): TGTGCCAGCAGTGAATTAGATCTAGCGGGAGGGTATCCCTACGAGCAGTACTTC. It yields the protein CASSELDLAGGYPYEQYF.

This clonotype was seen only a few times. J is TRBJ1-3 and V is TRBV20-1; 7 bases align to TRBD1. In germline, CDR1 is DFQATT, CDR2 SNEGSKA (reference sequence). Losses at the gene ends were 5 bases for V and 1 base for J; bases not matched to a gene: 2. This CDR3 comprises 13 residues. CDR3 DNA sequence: TGCAGTGCTCCAGGGGGGTCTGGAAACACCATATATTTT. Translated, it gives CSAPGGSGNTIYF.

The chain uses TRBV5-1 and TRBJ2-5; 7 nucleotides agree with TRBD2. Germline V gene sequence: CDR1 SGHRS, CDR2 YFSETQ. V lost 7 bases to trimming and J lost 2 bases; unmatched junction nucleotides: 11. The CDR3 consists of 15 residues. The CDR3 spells CASGRAGPFQETQYF. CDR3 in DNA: TGCGCCAGCGGGAGAGCGGGACCGTTTCAAGAGACCCAGTACTTC. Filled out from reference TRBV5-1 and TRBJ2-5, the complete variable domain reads KAGVTQTPRYLIKTRGQQVTLSCSPISGHRSVSWYQQTPGQGLQFLFEYFSETQRNKGNFPGRFSGRQFSNSRSEMNVSTLELGDSALYLCASGRAGPFQETQYFGPGTRLLVL.

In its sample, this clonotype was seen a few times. The CDR3 here is CASSQDMSGYGYTF. The CDR3 nucleotides are TGTGCCAGCAGCCAAGATATGAGTGGCTATGGCTACACCTTC. The gene calls are TRBV3-1 and TRBJ1-2; D is ambiguous. The CDR3 spans 14 residues. Germline-derived CDR1 and CDR2 are LGHDT and YNNKEL (reference sequence). Trimming took 0 bases from V and 4 from J, leaving 9 bases between them.

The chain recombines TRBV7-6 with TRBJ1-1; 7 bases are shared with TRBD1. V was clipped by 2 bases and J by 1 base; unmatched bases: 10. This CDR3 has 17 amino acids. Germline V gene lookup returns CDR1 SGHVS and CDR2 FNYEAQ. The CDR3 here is CASSLRKRGRENTEAFF. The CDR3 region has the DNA TGTGCCAGCAGCTTACGGAAAAGGGGGCGCGAGAACACTGAAGCTTTCTTT.

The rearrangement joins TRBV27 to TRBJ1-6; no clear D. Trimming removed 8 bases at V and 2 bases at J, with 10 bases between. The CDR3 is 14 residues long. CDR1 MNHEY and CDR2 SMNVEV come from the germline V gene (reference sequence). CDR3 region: CASASRPYNSPLHF. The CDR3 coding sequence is TGTGCCAGCGCCTCAAGGCCCTATAATTCACCCCTCCACTTT.

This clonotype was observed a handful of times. The CDR3 sequence is CASNQGLVDYGYTF. In nucleotides, the CDR3 is TGTGCCAGCAACCAGGGTTTAGTAGACTATGGCTACACCTTC. The chain combines TRBV9 with TRBJ1-2; D is possibly TRBD1 (5 bases). The CDR3 is 14 amino acids. In germline, CDR1 is SGDLS, CDR2 YYNGEE. Between the trimmed V and J ends, which lost 6 bases and 3 bases, there was a span of 15 bases.